Below are 8 T cell receptor beta chains sequenced from a single sample in a study of neoadjuvant anti-PD-1 for oral cavity cancer. The method was immunoSEQ multiplex PCR; TCRdb's version includes in-frame clones alone and lacks a portion of them. The top ten hold approximately 2.5% of the sample, which has 15,000 to 20,000 clones, just over 65% seen once. The sample was PBMCs, taken before nivolumab (anti-PD-1) treatment. Receptors originate from a person aged 40-85 years with oral cavity squamous cell carcinoma.

CDR3 loop: CASTDAKDEQFF. The CDR3 DNA reads as TGTGCCAGCACCGACGCTAAAGATGAGCAGTTCTTC. The J gene is TRBJ2-1, the V gene TRBV5-4, with D hard to call. V shed 6 bases and J shed 8 bases, with 12 bases lying between them. CDR3 length: 12 amino acids. Germline CDR1 SGHNT, CDR2 YYREEE (reference sequence).

The CDR3 reads CASSLGRMGTDTQYF. The CDR3 DNA is TGCGCCAGCAGCTTGGGGAGGATGGGCACAGATACGCAGTATTTT. The chain uses TRBV5-1 and TRBJ2-3; D perhaps matches TRBD2 (5 bases). Trimming shortened V by 0 bases and J by 1 base, and 9 bases separated the two germline ends. The CDR3 totals 15 residues. CDR1 SGHRS and CDR2 YFSETQ come from the germline V gene.

The chain's CDR3 is CASSQAGSGEKLFF. For the CDR3, the DNA is TGCGCCAGCAGCCAGGCAGGGTCGGGTGAAAAACTGTTTTTT. The rearrangement joins TRBV4-1 to TRBJ1-4; perhaps TRBD1 as D (5 bases). Germline V lookup: CDR1 MGHRA, CDR2 YSYEKL. Trimming took off 3 bases at V and 7 bases at J, with 12 bases between the two ends. The CDR3 is 14 residues long.

The chain recombines TRBV6-1 with TRBJ2-3, with D unclear. CDR1 and CDR2 from the germline V gene are MNHNS and SASEGT. CDR3 length equals 15 residues. V was shortened by 2 bases and J by 0 bases, with 9 bases between the two germline ends. For the CDR3, the DNA is TGTGCCAGCAGTGAATTAACAACTAGCACAGATACGCAGTATTTT. Protein product: CASSELTTSTDTQYF.

The gene calls are TRBV27 and TRBJ2-7, with D possibly called TRBD1 or TRBD2 (5 bases each). Germline loops: CDR1 MNHEY, CDR2 SMNVEV (reference sequence). This CDR3 contains 14 residues. The V gene lost 4 bases and the J gene lost 3 bases, with 13 bases spanning the gap. DNA of the CDR3: TGTGCCAGCAGTTCCGGGACGGGGTACTACGAGCAGTACTTC. It is translated as CASSSGTGYYEQYF.

The chain links TRBV30 to TRBJ2-4, with D unclear. Trimming took 0 bases from V and 0 from J, leaving 12 bases between them. This CDR3 contains 16 residues. Looked up from germline, CDR1 is GTSNPN and CDR2 is SVGIG (reference sequence). The DNA of the CDR3 is TGTGCCTGGAGTGTATCGGGCAGCCTAGCCAAAAACATTCAGTACTTC. This encodes CAWSVSGSLAKNIQYF.

The rearrangement links TRBV6-6 to TRBJ1-1; D is possibly TRBD1 (5 bases). The germline V and J ends were trimmed by 0 bases and 5 bases, with 13 bases remaining between them. Germline values: CDR1 MNHNY, CDR2 SVGAGI (reference sequence). The CDR3 length is 15 residues. The CDR3 DNA reads as TGTGCCAGCAGTTACTCGGCCCTGACAGAGACTGAAGCTTTCTTT. As protein: CASSYSALTETEAFF.

The V gene is TRBV5-6, the J gene TRBJ2-7, with D perhaps TRBD2 (5 bases). V lost 2 bases and J lost 4, with 10 bases in between. This CDR3 region has 13 residues. In germline, CDR1 is SGHDT, CDR2 YYEEEE. The chain's CDR3 is CASSFYGLYEQYF. The CDR3 coding sequence is TGTGCCAGCAGCTTTTACGGACTTTACGAGCAGTACTTC.